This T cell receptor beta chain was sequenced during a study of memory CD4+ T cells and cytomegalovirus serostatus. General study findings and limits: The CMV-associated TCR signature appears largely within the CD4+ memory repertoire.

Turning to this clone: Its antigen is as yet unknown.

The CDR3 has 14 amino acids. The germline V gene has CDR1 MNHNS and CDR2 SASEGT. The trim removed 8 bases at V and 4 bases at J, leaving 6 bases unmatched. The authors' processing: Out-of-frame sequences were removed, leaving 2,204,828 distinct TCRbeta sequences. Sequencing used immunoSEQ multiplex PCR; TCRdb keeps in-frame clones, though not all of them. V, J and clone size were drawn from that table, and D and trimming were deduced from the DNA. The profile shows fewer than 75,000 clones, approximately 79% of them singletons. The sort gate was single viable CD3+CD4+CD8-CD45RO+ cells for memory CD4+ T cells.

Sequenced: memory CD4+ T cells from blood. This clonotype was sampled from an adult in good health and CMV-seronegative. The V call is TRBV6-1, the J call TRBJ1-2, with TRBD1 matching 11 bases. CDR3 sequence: CASLRDRGTYGYTF. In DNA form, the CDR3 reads TGTGCCAGCCTCCGGGACAGGGGGACCTATGGCTACACCTTC.